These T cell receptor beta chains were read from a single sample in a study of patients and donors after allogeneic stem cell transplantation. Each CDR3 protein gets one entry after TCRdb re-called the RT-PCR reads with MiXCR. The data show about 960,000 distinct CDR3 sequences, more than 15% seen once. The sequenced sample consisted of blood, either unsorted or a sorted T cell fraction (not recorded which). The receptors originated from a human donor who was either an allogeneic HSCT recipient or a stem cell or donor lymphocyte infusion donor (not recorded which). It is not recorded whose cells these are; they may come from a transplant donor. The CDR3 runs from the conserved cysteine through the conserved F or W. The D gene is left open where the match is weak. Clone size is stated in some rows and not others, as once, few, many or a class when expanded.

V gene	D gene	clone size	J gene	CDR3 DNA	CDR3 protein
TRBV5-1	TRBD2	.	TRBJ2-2	TGCGCCAGCAGACGTTCCGGGACTAGTAAGAACACCGGGGAGCTGTTTTTT	CASRRSGTSKNTGELFF
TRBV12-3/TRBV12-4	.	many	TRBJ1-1	TGTGCCAGCAGTCATTTGGACAGTTTGAATCGAGCTTTCTTT	CASSHLDSLNRAFF
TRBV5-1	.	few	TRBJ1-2	TGCGCCAGCAGCTTGGCGTCAGGGAGGCTCTATGGCTACACCTTC	CASSLASGRLYGYTF
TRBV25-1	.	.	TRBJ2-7	TGTGCCAGCAGTAACCACGGCAGTAACAACGAGCAGTACTTC	CASSNHGSNNEQYF
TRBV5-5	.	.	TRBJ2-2	TGTGCCAGCAACCTCCGGACAGCGAACACCGGGGAGCTGTTTTTT	CASNLRTANTGELFF
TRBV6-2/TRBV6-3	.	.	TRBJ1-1	TGTGCCACCTCGAAGGGGGGCGCAGCTTTCTTT	CATSKGGAAFF
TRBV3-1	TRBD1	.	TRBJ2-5	TGTGCCAGCAGCCATCATCCTACAGGGGTCGGGGAGACCCAGTACTTC	CASSHHPTGVGETQYF
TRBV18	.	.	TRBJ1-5	TGTGCCAGCTCACAAGGGGTTGGGAGCAATCAGCCCCAGCATTTT	CASSQGVGSNQPQHF
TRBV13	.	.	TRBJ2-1	TGTGCCAGCAGCTTAGGTTGGCAGGGCTCCTACAATGAGCAGTTCTTC	CASSLGWQGSYNEQFF
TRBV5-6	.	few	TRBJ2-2	TGTGCCAGCAGCTTGGTGGGGACACAAGAAAACACCGGGGAGCTGTTTTTT	CASSLVGTQENTGELFF